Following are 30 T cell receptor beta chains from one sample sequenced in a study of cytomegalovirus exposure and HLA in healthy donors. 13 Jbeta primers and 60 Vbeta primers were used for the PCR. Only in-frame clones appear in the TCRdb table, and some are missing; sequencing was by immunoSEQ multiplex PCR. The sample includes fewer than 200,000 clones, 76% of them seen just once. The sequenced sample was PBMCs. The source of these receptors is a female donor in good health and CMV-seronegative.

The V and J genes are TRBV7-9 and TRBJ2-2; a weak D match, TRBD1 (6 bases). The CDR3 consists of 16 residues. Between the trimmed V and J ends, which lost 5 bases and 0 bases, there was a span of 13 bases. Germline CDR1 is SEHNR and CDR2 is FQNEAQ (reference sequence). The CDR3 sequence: CASSPPGTTNTGELFF. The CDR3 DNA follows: TGTGCCAGCAGCCCACCTGGGACAACGAACACCGGGGAGCTGTTTTTT.

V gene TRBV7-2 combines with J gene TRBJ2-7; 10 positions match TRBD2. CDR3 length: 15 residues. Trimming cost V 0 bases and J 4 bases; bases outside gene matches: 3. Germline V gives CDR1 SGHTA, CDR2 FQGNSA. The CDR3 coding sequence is TGTGCCAGCAGCTTAGCGGAGCGGGAGGGTTACGAGCAGTACTTC. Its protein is CASSLAEREGYEQYF.

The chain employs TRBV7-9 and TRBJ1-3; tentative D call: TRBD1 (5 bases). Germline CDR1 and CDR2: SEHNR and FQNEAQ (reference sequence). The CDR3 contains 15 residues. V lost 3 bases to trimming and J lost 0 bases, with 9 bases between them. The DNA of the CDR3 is TGTGCCAGCAGCTTGGAGGGGACCTCTGGAAACACCATATATTTT. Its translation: CASSLEGTSGNTIYF. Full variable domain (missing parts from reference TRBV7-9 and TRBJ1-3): DTGVSQNPRHKITKRGQNVTFRCDPISEHNRLYWYRQTLGQGPEFLTYFQNEAQLEKSRLLSDRFSAERPKGSFSTLEIQRTEQGDSAMYLCASSLEGTSGNTIYFGEGSWLTVV.

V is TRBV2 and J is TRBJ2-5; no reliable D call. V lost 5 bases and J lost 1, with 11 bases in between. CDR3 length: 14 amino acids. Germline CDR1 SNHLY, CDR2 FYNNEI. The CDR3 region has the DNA TGTGCCAGCAGTTTCCCCCAGGCCCAAGAGACCCAGTACTTC. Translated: CASSFPQAQETQYF.

The DNA for the CDR3 is TGTGCCAGCAGCGTAGGGGCCCTCCAGGTGGATACGCAGTATTTT. Protein sequence: CASSVGALQVDTQYF. The chain uses TRBV9 and TRBJ2-3; no clear D. V lost 0 bases and J lost 6, with 14 bases in between. Germline assignment: CDR1 SGDLS and CDR2 YYNGEE. There are 15 residues in the CDR3.

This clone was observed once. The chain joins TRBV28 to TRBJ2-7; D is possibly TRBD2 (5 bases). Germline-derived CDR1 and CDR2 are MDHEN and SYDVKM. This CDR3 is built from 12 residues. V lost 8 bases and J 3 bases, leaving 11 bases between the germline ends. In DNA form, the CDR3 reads TGTGCCAGCGGCTCGGGGTTCTACGAGCAGTACTTC. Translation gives CASGSGFYEQYF.

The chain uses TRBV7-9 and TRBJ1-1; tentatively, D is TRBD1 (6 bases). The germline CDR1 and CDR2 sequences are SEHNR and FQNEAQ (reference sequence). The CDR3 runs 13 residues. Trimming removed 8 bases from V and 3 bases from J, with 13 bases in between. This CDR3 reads CASQQGRHTEAFF. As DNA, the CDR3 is TGTGCCAGCCAACAGGGTAGGCACACTGAAGCTTTCTTT. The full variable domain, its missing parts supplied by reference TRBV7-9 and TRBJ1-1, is DTGVSQNPRHKITKRGQNVTFRCDPISEHNRLYWYRQTLGQGPEFLTYFQNEAQLEKSRLLSDRFSAERPKGSFSTLEIQRTEQGDSAMYLCASQQGRHTEAFFGQGTRLTVV.

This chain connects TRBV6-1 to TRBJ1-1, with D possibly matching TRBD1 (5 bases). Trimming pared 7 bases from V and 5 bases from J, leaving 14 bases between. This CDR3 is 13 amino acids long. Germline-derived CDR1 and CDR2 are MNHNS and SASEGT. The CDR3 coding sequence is TGTGCCAGCACCACCCCGGGGGGGACTGAAGCTTTCTTT. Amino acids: CASTTPGGTEAFF.

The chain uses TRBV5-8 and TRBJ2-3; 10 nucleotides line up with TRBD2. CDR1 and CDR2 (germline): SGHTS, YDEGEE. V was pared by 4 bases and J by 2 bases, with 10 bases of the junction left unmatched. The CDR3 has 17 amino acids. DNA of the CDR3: TGTGCCAGCAGCCCAGGAACCGGGACTAGCGTCACAGATACGCAGTATTTT. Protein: CASSPGTGTSVTDTQYF. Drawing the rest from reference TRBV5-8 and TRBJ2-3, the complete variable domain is EAGVTQSPTHLIKTRGQQATLRCSPISGHTSVYWYQQALGLGLQFLLWYDEGEERNRGNFPPRFSGRQFPNYSSELNVNALELEDSALYLCASSPGTGTSVTDTQYFGPGTRLTVL.

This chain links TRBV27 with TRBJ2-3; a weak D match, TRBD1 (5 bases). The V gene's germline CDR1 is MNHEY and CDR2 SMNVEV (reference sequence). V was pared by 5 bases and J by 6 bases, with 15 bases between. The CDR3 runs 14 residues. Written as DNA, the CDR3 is TGTGCCAGCAGTGAGTGGCAGGGCCGGGATACGCAGTATTTT. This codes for CASSEWQGRDTQYF.

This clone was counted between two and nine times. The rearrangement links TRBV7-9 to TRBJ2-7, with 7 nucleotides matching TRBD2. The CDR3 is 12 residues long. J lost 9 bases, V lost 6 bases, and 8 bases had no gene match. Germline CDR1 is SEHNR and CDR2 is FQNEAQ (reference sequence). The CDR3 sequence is CASRVGEGRQYF. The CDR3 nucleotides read TGTGCCAGCAGGGTGGGGGAGGGGCGGCAGTACTTC. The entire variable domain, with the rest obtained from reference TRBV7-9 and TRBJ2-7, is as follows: DTGVSQNPRHKITKRGQNVTFRCDPISEHNRLYWYRQTLGQGPEFLTYFQNEAQLEKSRLLSDRFSAERPKGSFSTLEIQRTEQGDSAMYLCASRVGEGRQYFGPGTRLTVT.

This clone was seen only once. The CDR3 DNA is TGTGCCAGCAGGGGCCAAGCGGGAGGTCGTGAGACCCAGTACTTC. Translation gives CASRGQAGGRETQYF. The chain combines TRBV6-6 with TRBJ2-5; 9 bases are shared with TRBD2. In germline, CDR1 is MNHNY, CDR2 SVGAGI (reference sequence). This CDR3 is built from 15 residues. Germline trimming cut 6 bases from V and 5 bases from J; bases unmatched to any gene: 10.

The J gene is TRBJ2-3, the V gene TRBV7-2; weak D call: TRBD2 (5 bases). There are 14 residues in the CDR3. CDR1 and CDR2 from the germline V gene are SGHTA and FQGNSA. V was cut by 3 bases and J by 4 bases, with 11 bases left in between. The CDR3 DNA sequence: TGTGCCAGCAGCTTGGACTGGACTTCAGATACGCAGTATTTT. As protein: CASSLDWTSDTQYF.

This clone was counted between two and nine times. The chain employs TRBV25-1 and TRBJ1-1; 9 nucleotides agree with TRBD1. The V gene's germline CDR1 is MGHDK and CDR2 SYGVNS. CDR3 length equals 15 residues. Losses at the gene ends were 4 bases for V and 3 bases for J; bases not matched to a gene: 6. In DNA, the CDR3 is TGTGCCAGCAGTGCAAACAGGGGGCTTCACACTGAAGCTTTCTTT. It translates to CASSANRGLHTEAFF.

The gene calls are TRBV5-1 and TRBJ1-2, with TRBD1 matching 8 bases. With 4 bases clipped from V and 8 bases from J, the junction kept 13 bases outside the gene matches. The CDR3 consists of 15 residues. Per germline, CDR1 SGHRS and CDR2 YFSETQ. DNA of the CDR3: TGCGCCAGCAGCCCAGGGACAGGATTAGTCACCGGCTACACCTTC. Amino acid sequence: CASSPGTGLVTGYTF.

The CDR3 DNA sequence: TGTGCCAGCTGTCGCTTAGCGGGAGTTAGGCAGGACAATGAGCAGTTCTTC. As protein: CASCRLAGVRQDNEQFF. The genes are TRBV13 and TRBJ2-1; 9 nucleotides match TRBD2. The CDR3 runs to 17 residues. Germline V gene data show CDR1 as PRHDT and CDR2 as FYEKMQ (reference sequence). Unmatched junction bases numbered 16, after V lost 8 bases and J lost 5 bases.

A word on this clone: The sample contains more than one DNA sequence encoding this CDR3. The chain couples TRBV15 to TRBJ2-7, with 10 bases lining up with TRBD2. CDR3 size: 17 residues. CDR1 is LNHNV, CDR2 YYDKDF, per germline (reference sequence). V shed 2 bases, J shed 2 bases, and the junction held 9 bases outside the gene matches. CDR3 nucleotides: TGTGCCACCAGCAGAAACCTAGCGGGAGTTTATCCCTACGAGCAGTACTTC. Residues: CATSRNLAGVYPYEQYF. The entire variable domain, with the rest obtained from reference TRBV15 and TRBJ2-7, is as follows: DAMVIQNPRYQVTQFGKPVTLSCSQTLNHNVMYWYQQKSSQAPKLLFHYYDKDFNNEADTPDNFQSRRPNTSFCFLDIRSPGLGDTAMYLCATSRNLAGVYPYEQYFGPGTRLTVT.

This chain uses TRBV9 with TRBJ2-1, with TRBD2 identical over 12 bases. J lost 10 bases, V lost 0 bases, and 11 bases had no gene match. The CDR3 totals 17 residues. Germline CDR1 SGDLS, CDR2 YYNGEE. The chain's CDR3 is CASSVGLAGVGDGEQFF. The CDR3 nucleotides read TGTGCCAGCAGCGTAGGACTAGCGGGAGTGGGGGACGGCGAGCAGTTCTTC.

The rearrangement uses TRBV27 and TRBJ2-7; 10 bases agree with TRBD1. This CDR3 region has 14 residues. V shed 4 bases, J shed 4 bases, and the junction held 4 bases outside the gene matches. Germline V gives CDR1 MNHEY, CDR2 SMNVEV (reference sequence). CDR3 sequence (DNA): TGTGCCAGCAGTTACCGGACAGGGGGTTACGAGCAGTACTTC. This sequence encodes CASSYRTGGYEQYF.

The CDR3 bases are TGTGCCAGCACCCGACTAGCGGGAGGTCAAGAGACCCAGTACTTC. This encodes CASTRLAGGQETQYF. The chain combines TRBV6-5 with TRBJ2-5; TRBD2 matches 13 bases. The CDR3 is 15 amino acids. With 7 bases clipped from V and 2 bases from J, the junction kept 4 bases outside the gene matches. Looked up from germline, CDR1 is MNHEY and CDR2 is SVGAGI.

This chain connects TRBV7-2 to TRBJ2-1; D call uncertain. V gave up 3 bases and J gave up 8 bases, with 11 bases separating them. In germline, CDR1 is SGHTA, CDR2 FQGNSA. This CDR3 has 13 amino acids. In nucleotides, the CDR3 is TGTGCCAGCAGCTTGTCGAGAATCGATGAGCAGTTCTTC. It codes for CASSLSRIDEQFF.

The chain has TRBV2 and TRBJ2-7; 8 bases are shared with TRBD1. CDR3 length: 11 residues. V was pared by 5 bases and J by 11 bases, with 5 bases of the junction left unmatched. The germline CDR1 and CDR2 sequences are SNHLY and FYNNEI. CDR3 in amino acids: CASSLQGEEYF. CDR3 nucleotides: TGTGCCAGCAGTCTACAGGGGGAGGAGTACTTC. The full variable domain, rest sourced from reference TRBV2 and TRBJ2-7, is EPEVTQTPSHQVTQMGQEVILRCVPISNHLYFYWYRQILGQKVEFLVSFYNNEISEKSEIFDDQFSVERPDGSNFTLKIRSTKLEDSAMYFCASSLQGEEYFGPGTRLTVT.

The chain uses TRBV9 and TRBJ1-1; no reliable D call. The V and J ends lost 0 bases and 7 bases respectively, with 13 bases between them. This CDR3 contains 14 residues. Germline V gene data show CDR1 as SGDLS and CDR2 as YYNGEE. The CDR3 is CASSVDLRGGEAFF. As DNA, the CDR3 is TGTGCCAGCAGCGTAGATCTGCGGGGTGGTGAAGCTTTCTTT.

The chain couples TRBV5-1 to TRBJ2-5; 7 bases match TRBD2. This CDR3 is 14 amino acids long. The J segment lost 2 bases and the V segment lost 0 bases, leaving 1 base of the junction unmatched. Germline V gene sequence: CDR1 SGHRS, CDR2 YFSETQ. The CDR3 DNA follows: TGCGCCAGCAGCTTGGGGCGGGGGCAAGAGACCCAGTACTTC. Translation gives CASSLGRGQETQYF.

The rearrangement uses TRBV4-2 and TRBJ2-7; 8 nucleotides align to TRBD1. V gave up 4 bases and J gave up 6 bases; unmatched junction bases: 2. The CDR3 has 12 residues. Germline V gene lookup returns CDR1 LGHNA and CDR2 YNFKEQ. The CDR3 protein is CASSPGTGEQYF. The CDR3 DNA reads TGTGCCAGCAGCCCCGGGACAGGCGAGCAGTACTTC.

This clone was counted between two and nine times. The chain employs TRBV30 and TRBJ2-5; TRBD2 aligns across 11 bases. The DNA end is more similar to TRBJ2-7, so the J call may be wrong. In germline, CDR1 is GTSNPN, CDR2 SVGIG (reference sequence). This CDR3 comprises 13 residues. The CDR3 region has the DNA TGTGCCTGGACTTTAGCGGGGGGGAACGAGCAGTACTTC. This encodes CAWTLAGGNEQYF.

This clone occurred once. The CDR3 sequence is CASRGLVDEQFF. Here the CDR3 DNA reads TGTGCCAGCAGGGGGCTGGTCGATGAGCAGTTCTTC. The genes are TRBV5-4 and TRBJ2-1; the D gene is possibly TRBD1 (5 bases). The CDR3 consists of 12 residues. V was pared by 5 bases and J by 8 bases, with 11 bases between. Germline V lookup: CDR1 SGHNT, CDR2 YYREEE (reference sequence).

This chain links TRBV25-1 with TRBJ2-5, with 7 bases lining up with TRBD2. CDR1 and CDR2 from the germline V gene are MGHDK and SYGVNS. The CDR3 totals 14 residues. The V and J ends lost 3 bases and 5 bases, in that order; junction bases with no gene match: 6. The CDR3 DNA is TGTGCCAGCAGTGAGGGCGGGAGAGCCGAGACCCAGTACTTC. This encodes CASSEGGRAETQYF. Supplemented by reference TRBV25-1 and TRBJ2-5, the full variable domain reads EADIYQTPRYLVIGTGKKITLECSQTMGHDKMYWYQQDPGMELHLIHYSYGVNSTEKGDLSSESTVSRIRTEHFPLTLESARPSHTSQYLCASSEGGRAETQYFGPGTRLLVL.

CDR3 residues: CASSLRVGDSGTIPQTGELFF. CDR3 DNA: TGTGCCAGCAGTTTAAGGGTGGGGGACAGTGGTACCATCCCCCAAACCGGGGAGCTGTTTTTT. The chain is built from TRBV27 and TRBJ2-2; 7 nucleotides line up with TRBD1. Per the germline V gene, CDR1 is MNHEY and CDR2 is SMNVEV (reference sequence). This CDR3 has 21 amino acids. J lost 5 bases, V lost 2 bases, and 23 bases had no gene match.

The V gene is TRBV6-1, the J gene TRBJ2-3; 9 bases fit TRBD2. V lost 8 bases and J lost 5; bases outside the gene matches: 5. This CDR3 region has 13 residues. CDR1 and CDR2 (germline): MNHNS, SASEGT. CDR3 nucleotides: TGTGCCAGCGGGACTAGCCAGGGAGATACGCAGTATTTT. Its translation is CASGTSQGDTQYF.